This T cell receptor (beta chain) was sequenced during a study of OX40 agonist ivuxolimab in advanced cancers. V was shortened by 5 bases and J by 1 base, with 17 bases between the two germline ends. Germline V gives CDR1 MDHEN, CDR2 SYDVKM. The CDR3 extends over 16 amino acids. Measured with immunoSEQ multiplex PCR; TCRdb has only the in-frame clones, and not every one. The data hold 55,000 to 65,000 clones, with over 80% observed a single time. The rearrangement uses TRBV28 and TRBJ1-1; D unclear. This clonotype was sampled from an adult with an advanced solid tumor such as melanoma, head and neck, liver or kidney cancer. Sequencing used CD4+ or CD8+ T cells sorted from blood, obtained in a trial of the OX40 agonist ivuxolimab. The CDR3 DNA follows: TGTGCCAGCAGTCCACCGGAATTGGGAGAGAACACTGAAGCTTTCTTT. Its protein product is CASSPPELGENTEAFF.